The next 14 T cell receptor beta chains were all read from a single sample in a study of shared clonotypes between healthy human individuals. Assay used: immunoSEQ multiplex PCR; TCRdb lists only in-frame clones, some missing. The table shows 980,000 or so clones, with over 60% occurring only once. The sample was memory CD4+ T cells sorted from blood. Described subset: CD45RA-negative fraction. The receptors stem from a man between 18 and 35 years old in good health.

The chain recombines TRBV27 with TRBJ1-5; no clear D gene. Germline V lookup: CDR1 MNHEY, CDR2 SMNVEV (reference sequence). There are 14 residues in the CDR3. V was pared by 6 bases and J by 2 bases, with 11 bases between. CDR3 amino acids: CASRTGSGNQPQHF. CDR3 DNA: TGTGCCAGCAGAACCGGGAGTGGCAATCAGCCCCAGCATTTT.

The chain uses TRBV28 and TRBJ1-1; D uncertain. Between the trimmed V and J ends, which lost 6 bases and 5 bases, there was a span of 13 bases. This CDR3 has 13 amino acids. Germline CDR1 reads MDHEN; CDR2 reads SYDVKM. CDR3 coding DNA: TGTGCCAGCAGCAACGGCGGGAAGACTGAAGCTTTCTTT. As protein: CASSNGGKTEAFF.

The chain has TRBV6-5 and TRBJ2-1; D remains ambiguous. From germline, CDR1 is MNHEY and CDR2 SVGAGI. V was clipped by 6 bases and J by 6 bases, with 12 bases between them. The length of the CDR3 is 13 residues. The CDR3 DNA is TGTGCCAGCAGCCGGGTCTTGAGCAATGAGCAGTTCTTC. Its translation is CASSRVLSNEQFF.

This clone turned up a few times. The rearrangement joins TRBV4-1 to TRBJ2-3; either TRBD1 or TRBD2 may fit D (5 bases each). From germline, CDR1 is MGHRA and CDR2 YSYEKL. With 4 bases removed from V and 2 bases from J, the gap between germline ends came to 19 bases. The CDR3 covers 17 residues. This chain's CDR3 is CASSPTGAVLSTDTQYF. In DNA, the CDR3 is TGCGCCAGCAGCCCCACCGGGGCGGTCCTTTCCACAGATACGCAGTATTTT.

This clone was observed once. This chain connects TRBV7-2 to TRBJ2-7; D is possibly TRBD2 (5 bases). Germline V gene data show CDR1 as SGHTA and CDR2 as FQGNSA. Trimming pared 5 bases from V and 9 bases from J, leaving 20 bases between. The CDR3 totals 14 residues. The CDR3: CASSRSFGELVQYF. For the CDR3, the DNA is TGTGCCAGCAGCCGATCTTTCGGGGAACTTGTGCAGTACTTC.

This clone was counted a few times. The CDR3 region has the DNA TGTGCCAGCAGCGTAGGCATTAGCGGGATAACCGGGGAGCTGTTTTTT. It encodes CASSVGISGITGELFF. The chain combines TRBV9 with TRBJ2-2; 8 nucleotides align to TRBD2. Trimming at V came to 0 bases and at J to 5 bases, leaving 6 bases not matched to a gene. The CDR3 runs 16 residues. The germline gives CDR1 SGDLS, CDR2 YYNGEE. Based on the CDR3 plus reference TRBV9 and TRBJ2-2, the full variable domain is DSGVTQTPKHLITATGQRVTLRCSPRSGDLSVYWYQQSLDQGLQFLIQYYNGEERAKGNILERFSAQQFPDLHSELNLSSLELGDSALYFCASSVGISGITGELFFGEGSRLTVL.

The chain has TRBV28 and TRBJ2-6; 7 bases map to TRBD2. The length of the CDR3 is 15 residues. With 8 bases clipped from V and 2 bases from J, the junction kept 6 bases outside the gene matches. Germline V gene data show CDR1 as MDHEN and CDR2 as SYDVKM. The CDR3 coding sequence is TGTGCCAGCTCCGGGGGGATAACTGGGGCCAACGTCCTGACTTTC. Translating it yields CASSGGITGANVLTF.

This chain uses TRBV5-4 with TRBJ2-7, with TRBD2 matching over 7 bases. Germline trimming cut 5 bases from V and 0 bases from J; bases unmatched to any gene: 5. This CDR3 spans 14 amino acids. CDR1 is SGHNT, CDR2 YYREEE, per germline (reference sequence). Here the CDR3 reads CASSSKRGSYEQYF. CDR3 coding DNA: TGTGCCAGCAGTTCTAAGCGGGGCTCCTACGAGCAGTACTTC. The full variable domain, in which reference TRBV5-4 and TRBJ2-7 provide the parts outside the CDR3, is ETGVTQSPTHLIKTRGQQVTLRCSSQSGHNTVSWYQQALGQGPQFIFQYYREEENGRGNFPPRFSGLQFPNYSSELNVNALELDDSALYLCASSSKRGSYEQYFGPGTRLTVT.

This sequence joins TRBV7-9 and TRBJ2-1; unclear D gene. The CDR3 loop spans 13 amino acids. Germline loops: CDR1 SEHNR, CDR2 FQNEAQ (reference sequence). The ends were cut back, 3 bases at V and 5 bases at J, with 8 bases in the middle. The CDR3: CASSFRADNEQFF. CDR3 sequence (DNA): TGTGCCAGCAGCTTTCGGGCGGACAATGAGCAGTTCTTC.

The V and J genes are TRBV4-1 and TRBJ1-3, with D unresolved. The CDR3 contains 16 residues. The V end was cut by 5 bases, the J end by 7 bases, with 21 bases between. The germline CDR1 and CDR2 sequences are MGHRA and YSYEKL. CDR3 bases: TGCGCCAGCAGCGCCATGGGAAAGGGCTCCTACAACACCATATATTTT. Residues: CASSAMGKGSYNTIYF.

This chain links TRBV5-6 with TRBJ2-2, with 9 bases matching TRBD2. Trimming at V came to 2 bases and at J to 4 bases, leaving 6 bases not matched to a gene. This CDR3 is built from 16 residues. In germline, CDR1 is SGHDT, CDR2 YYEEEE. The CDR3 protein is CASSFAGGQITGELFF. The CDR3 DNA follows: TGTGCCAGCAGCTTTGCGGGGGGGCAGATCACCGGGGAGCTGTTTTTT.

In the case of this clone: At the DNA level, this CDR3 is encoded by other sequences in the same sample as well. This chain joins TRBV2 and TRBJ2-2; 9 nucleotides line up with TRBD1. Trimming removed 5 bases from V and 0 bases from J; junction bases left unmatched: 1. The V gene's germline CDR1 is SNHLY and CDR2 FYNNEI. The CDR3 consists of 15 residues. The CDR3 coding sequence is TGTGCCAGCAGTAGACAGGGGGCGAACACCGGGGAGCTGTTTTTT. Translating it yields CASSRQGANTGELFF.

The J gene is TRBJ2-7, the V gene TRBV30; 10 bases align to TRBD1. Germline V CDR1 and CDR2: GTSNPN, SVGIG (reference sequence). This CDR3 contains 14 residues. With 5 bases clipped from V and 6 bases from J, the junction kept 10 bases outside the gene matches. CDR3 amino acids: CAWSHRTGGREQYF. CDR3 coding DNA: TGTGCCTGGTCCCACAGGACAGGGGGACGCGAGCAGTACTTC. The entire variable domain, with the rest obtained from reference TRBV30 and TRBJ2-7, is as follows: SQTIHQWPATLVQPVGSPLSLECTVEGTSNPNLYWYRQAAGRGLQLLFYSVGIGQISSEVPQNLSASRPQDRQFILSSKKLLLSDSGFYLCAWSHRTGGREQYFGPGTRLTVT.

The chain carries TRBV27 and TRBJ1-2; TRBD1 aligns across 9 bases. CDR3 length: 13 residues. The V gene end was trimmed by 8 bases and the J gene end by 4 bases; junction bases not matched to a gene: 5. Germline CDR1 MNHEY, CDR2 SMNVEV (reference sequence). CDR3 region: CASGGQGVYGYTF. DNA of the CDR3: TGTGCCAGCGGGGGACAGGGTGTCTATGGCTACACCTTC.